The clone carrying this T cell receptor (beta chain) was seen only a few times. The data were obtained in a study of blood T cell repertoires in COVID-19. Study-wide context: Samples taken during acute and convalescent COVID-19 were collected in the United States, Italy and Spain. Sources were T cells, B-cell-depleted T cells, or PBMCs; the material itself was cDNA or gDNA.

Source study methods: Estimation of nucleated cell counts relied on the amplification of reference gene primers. Sequencing used immunoSEQ multiplex PCR; TCRdb keeps in-frame clones, though not all of them. The V and J calls and clone size were taken over from that table, and D and trimming were inferred from the DNA. The table has about half a million clones, 89% seen once. Germline V gene data show CDR1 as SGHNT and CDR2 as YENEEA. The CDR3 spans 13 residues. The V end was cut by 3 bases, the J end by 7 bases, with 12 bases between. In Seattle, patients joined the study during active infection and were tracked longitudinally.

The chain recombines TRBV11-3 with TRBJ2-5; tentatively, D is TRBD1 (6 bases). Sequenced material: peripheral blood. This clonotype was obtained from a man in his late teens or twenties with COVID-19, enrolled during active disease. The CDR3 region has the DNA TGTGCCAGCAGCTTCGCCTTAGGGGGGACCCAGTACTTC. It translates to CASSFALGGTQYF.